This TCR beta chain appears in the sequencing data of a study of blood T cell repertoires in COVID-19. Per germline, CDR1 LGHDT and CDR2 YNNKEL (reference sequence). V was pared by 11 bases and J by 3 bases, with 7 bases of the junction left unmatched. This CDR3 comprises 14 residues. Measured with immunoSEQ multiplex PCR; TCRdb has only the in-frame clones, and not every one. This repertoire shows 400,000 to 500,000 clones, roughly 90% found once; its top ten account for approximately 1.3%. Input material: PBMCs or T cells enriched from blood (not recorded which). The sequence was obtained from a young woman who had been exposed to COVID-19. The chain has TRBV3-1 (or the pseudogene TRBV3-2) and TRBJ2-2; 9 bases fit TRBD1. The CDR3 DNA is TGTGCCGGAACCGGGACAGGGTACACCGGGGAGCTGTTTTTT. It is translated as CAGTGTGYTGELFF.